Each of the 22 T cell receptor beta chains below was sequenced from the same sample in a study of T cells in Graves' hyperthyroidism and ophthalmopathy. Amplification of TCR beta CDR3 regions was performed using RNA transcripts as template. The HTBI primer set drove a first-round RT-PCR of the TCR CDR3. A single record per CDR3 protein comes from TCRdb applying MiXCR to the multiplex PCR reads. The sample has 530,000 or so distinct CDR3 sequences, 15% to 20% seen once. Material: blood. These receptors all stem from a woman under 30 with Graves' ophthalmopathy.

This clonotype was seen only a few times. CDR3 residues: CASSDTGGRNSPLHF. The DNA for the CDR3 is TGTGCCAGCAGCGACACAGGGGGAAGGAATTCACCCCTCCACTTT. This chain uses TRBV7-2 with TRBJ1-6; 8 bases align to TRBD1. Germline V gene lookup returns CDR1 SGHTA and CDR2 FQGNSA. This CDR3 has 15 residues. The V gene end was trimmed by 5 bases and the J gene end by 7 bases; junction bases not matched to a gene: 7.

This clonotype was observed a few times. The genes are TRBV10-2 and TRBJ2-5; D might be TRBD1 (6 bases). In germline, CDR1 is WSHSY, CDR2 SAAADI. The V and J ends lost 3 bases and 9 bases respectively, with 11 bases between them. This CDR3 comprises 12 residues. The CDR3 DNA reads as TGCGCCAGCAGTGACAGGGGTTCGCCCCAGTACTTC. Encoded protein: CASSDRGSPQYF.

This clonotype was observed once. A much larger clone differs by one base, so this may be a read error. The chain uses TRBV10-3 and TRBJ1-1; tentatively, D is TRBD1 (6 bases). The CDR3 contains 15 residues. Germline V lookup: CDR1 ENHRY, CDR2 SYGVKD. The CDR3 nucleotides are TGTGCCGTCAGGGAGGCCGGGACATTGAACACTGAAGCTTTCTTT. It codes for CAVREAGTLNTEAFF.

This clonotype was counted a few times. The rearrangement uses TRBV7-2 and TRBJ1-6; weak D call: TRBD1 (5 bases). There are 18 residues in the CDR3. The germline CDR1 and CDR2 sequences are SGHTA and FQGNSA. V dropped 2 bases and J dropped 0 bases, with 14 bases sitting between them. CDR3: CASSLRWAGSSYNSPLHF. The CDR3 DNA reads as TGTGCCAGCAGCTTACGATGGGCAGGGAGCTCCTATAATTCACCCCTCCACTTT.

This clonotype was detected ten times or more. The chain carries TRBV20-1 and TRBJ1-2; 7 bases are a match to TRBD1. With V trimmed by 1 base and J by 4 bases, 6 bases remained unmatched. The CDR3 is 14 amino acids. Per the germline V gene, CDR1 is DFQATT and CDR2 is SNEGSKA (reference sequence). CDR3 bases: TGCAGTGCTAGAGTTCAGACAGGGAGCTATGGCTACACCTTC. Encoded protein: CSARVQTGSYGYTF.

V usage is TRBV7-9 and J usage is TRBJ1-2; unclear D gene. V shed 3 bases and J shed 1 base, with 9 bases lying between them. Germline V gene lookup returns CDR1 SEHNR and CDR2 FQNEAQ (reference sequence). The CDR3 is 14 residues long. CDR3 DNA: TGTGCCAGCAGCTTCGGGGAACTTAACTATGGCTACACCTTC. Translated: CASSFGELNYGYTF.

This clonotype was counted a few times. This CDR3 fails to terminate in the conserved phenylalanine or tryptophan, so it likely reflects a read error. In nucleotides, the CDR3 is TGTGCCACAAGAGGTTATGGCTACGAGCAGTACCTC. Its translation is CATRGYGYEQYL. The rearrangement links TRBV27 to TRBJ2-7; no firm D call. CDR3 length: 12 residues. Deletions cut 10 bases from V and 3 bases from J, with 13 bases between. Per the germline V gene, CDR1 is MNHEY and CDR2 is SMNVEV (reference sequence).

This clonotype has only a few counts. The gene calls are TRBV7-6 and TRBJ2-7; a possible D gene is TRBD1 (5 bases). Germline V CDR1 and CDR2: SGHVS, FNYEAQ. Trimming took off 5 bases at V and 1 base at J, with 18 bases between the two ends. The CDR3 is made up of 16 amino acids. CDR3 sequence reads: CASSPYPRRQSYEQYF. The DNA for the CDR3 is TGTGCCAGCAGCCCCTACCCCCGAAGACAGTCCTACGAGCAGTACTTC.

This clonotype turned up a few times. The chain is built from TRBV20-1 and TRBJ1-1; TRBD1 might be the D (6 bases). The CDR3 runs 13 residues. Germline CDR1 is DFQATT and CDR2 is SNEGSKA (reference sequence). The CDR3 nucleotides read TGCAGGATAAACTCACAGGGTTTCACTGAAGCTTTCTTT. It yields the protein CRINSQGFTEAFF.

Concerning this clonotype itself: One base away lies a much larger clone, so this may be a sequencing read error. This chain joins TRBV10-3 and TRBJ2-1; D gene uncertain. The J call may be in error: the DNA end matches TRBJ2-7 better. CDR3 length: 16 residues. Germline V gene sequence: CDR1 ENHRY, CDR2 SYGVKD. The CDR3 region has the DNA TGTGCCATCAGTGAGTCGGTCGAGATGGGTTACAATGAGCAGTACTTC. It yields the protein CAISESVEMGYNEQYF.

This clonotype was found many times. The chain carries TRBV7-9 and TRBJ2-1; 9 bases are a match to TRBD2. There are 17 residues in the CDR3. Per germline, CDR1 SEHNR and CDR2 FQNEAQ (reference sequence). The ends lost 3 bases at V and 0 bases at J; junction bases unmatched: 6. This chain's CDR3 is CASSFPSGVSSYNEQFF. The CDR3 bases are TGTGCCAGCAGCTTTCCTAGCGGGGTTAGCTCCTACAATGAGCAGTTCTTC.

The chain uses TRBV7-9 and TRBJ2-7; D perhaps matches TRBD2 (5 bases). Trimming cost V 5 bases and J 3 bases, with 20 bases left between them. The germline V gene has CDR1 SEHNR and CDR2 FQNEAQ (reference sequence). This CDR3 is built from 16 residues. The CDR3 DNA sequence: TGTGCCAGCAGCGTCGGCCCCCGGACGGGGAACTACGAGCAGTACTTC. This sequence encodes CASSVGPRTGNYEQYF. The variable domain in full, completed from reference TRBV7-9 and TRBJ2-7, reads DTGVSQNPRHKITKRGQNVTFRCDPISEHNRLYWYRQTLGQGPEFLTYFQNEAQLEKSRLLSDRFSAERPKGSFSTLEIQRTEQGDSAMYLCASSVGPRTGNYEQYFGPGTRLTVT.

This CDR3 is CASSSSGTESTDTQYF. CDR3 bases: TGCGCCAGCAGCTCCTCCGGGACCGAAAGCACAGATACGCAGTATTTT. The chain combines TRBV5-1 with TRBJ2-3; D tentatively fits TRBD1 or TRBD2 (5 bases each). Trimming left V 3 bases short and J 0 bases short, with 14 bases between. CDR1 and CDR2 from the germline V gene are SGHRS and YFSETQ. The CDR3 sequence is 16 residues long. The full variable domain, with the rest looked up from reference TRBV5-1 and TRBJ2-3, is KAGVTQTPRYLIKTRGQQVTLSCSPISGHRSVSWYQQTPGQGLQFLFEYFSETQRNKGNFPGRFSGRQFSNSRSEMNVSTLELGDSALYLCASSSSGTESTDTQYFGPGTRLTVL.

V is TRBV28 and J is TRBJ2-1, with 9 nucleotides matching TRBD1. Trimming cost V 5 bases and J 8 bases; bases outside gene matches: 10. CDR1 MDHEN and CDR2 SYDVKM come from the germline V gene. The CDR3 consists of 15 residues. The CDR3 coding sequence is TGTGCCAGCAGTCGGGACAGGGTATCATCCTATGAGCAGTTCTTC. It encodes CASSRDRVSSYEQFF.

The rearrangement uses TRBV9 and TRBJ2-5, with 10 nucleotides matching TRBD2. V dropped 4 bases and J dropped 3; count of bases not matched to a gene: 6. In germline, CDR1 is SGDLS, CDR2 YYNGEE. The CDR3 is 15 residues long. The CDR3 loop reads CASSPYTSGEETQYF. The DNA of the CDR3 is TGTGCCAGCAGCCCATACACTAGCGGGGAAGAGACCCAGTACTTC.

CDR3 region: CASSSLGDRVYEQYF. CDR3 bases: TGTGCCAGCAGCTCCTTAGGGGACAGGGTCTACGAGCAGTACTTC. The chain is built from TRBV5-6 and TRBJ2-7; 9 bases match TRBD1. The CDR3 has 15 amino acids. The V and J ends lost 3 bases and 3 bases, in that order; junction bases with no gene match: 7. Germline V gives CDR1 SGHDT, CDR2 YYEEEE.

This clonotype was counted ten times or more. The chain recombines TRBV2 with TRBJ1-1, with 9 positions matching TRBD1. This CDR3 has 16 amino acids. J gave up 1 base and V 3 bases, and 6 bases lay outside the gene matches. The germline V gene encodes CDR1 SNHLY and CDR2 FYNNEI. The CDR3 DNA follows: TGTGCCAGCAGTGATTCCCTACAGGGGGCGAACACTGAAGCTTTCTTT. It yields the protein CASSDSLQGANTEAFF.

This rearrangement joins TRBV6-2 or TRBV6-3 to TRBJ2-1; D possibly corresponds to TRBD2 (6 bases). The CDR3 consists of 16 residues. Per germline, CDR1 MNHEY and CDR2 SVGEGT. V was pared by 3 bases and J by 8 bases, with 20 bases between. The chain's CDR3 is CASSYEPGLGAYEQFF. The CDR3, as DNA: TGTGCCAGCAGTTATGAGCCGGGACTGGGAGCGTATGAGCAGTTCTTC.

This clonotype was recorded many times. The rearrangement joins TRBV2 to TRBJ1-1; D remains ambiguous. The ends were cut back, 2 bases at V and 12 bases at J, with 19 bases in the middle. The CDR3 sequence is 14 residues long. CDR1 is SNHLY and CDR2 is FYNNEI in the germline V gene. CDR3 sequence (DNA): TGTGCCAGCAGTGAAACCCCCCGTTTTTGGTTGACTTTCTTT. This encodes CASSETPRFWLTFF.

This clonotype showed up many times. The CDR3 DNA sequence: TGTGCCAGCAGTCCCACCCCAGGGGACCCCTATAATTCACCCCTCCACTTT. It yields the protein CASSPTPGDPYNSPLHF. The chain combines TRBV2 with TRBJ1-6; TRBD1 is a possible D gene (6 bases). CDR1 is SNHLY, CDR2 FYNNEI, per germline. This CDR3 comprises 17 residues. Trimming pared 5 bases from V and 2 bases from J, leaving 16 bases between.

The chain carries TRBV24-1 and TRBJ2-1; perhaps D is TRBD1 or TRBD2 (5 bases each). CDR1 is KGHDR, CDR2 SFDVKD, per germline. The CDR3 is 12 amino acids. The germline V and J ends were trimmed by 7 bases and 8 bases, with 11 bases remaining between them. CDR3 in amino acids: CATSGVGDEQFF. The CDR3 DNA reads TGTGCCACCAGCGGGGTAGGGGATGAGCAGTTCTTC.

CDR3 protein: CASSTDRPGSPLHF. In DNA form, the CDR3 reads TGTGCCAGCAGCACCGACAGGCCGGGTTCACCCCTCCACTTT. The chain links TRBV6-1 to TRBJ1-6, with D possibly TRBD1 on 6 matching bases. The length of the CDR3 is 14 residues. In germline, CDR1 is MNHNS, CDR2 SASEGT. V dropped 6 bases and J dropped 9 bases, with 15 bases sitting between them.